A single sample is the source of the 14 T cell receptor beta chains below, sequenced in a study of blood T cell repertoires in COVID-19. Produced via immunoSEQ multiplex PCR; TCRdb's table is partial and in-frame only. The table lists some 200,000 clones, approximately 87% of them singletons. Sequenced material: peripheral blood. Receptors were obtained from a man aged 40-55 years with active or convalescent COVID-19.

The V and J genes are TRBV5-8 and TRBJ1-1; D call uncertain. Germline CDR1 is SGHTS and CDR2 is YDEGEE. V lost 0 bases, J lost 4 bases, and 10 bases lay in between. This CDR3 contains 14 residues. The CDR3 sequence: CASSLGGIGTEAFF. The CDR3 bases are TGTGCCAGCAGCTTGGGAGGGATTGGCACTGAAGCTTTCTTT.

The CDR3 loop reads CASRGLTNQPQHF. The CDR3 DNA reads TGTGCCAGCAGGGGCTTAACGAATCAGCCCCAGCATTTT. This chain uses TRBV27 with TRBJ1-5; D gene unclear. Germline values: CDR1 MNHEY, CDR2 SMNVEV (reference sequence). V dropped 6 bases and J dropped 4 bases, with 10 bases sitting between them. The CDR3 totals 13 residues.

The chain is built from TRBV5-4 and TRBJ1-1, with 7 nucleotides matching TRBD1. Trimming took 3 bases from V and 4 from J; bases not matched to a gene: 3. The germline V gene has CDR1 SGHNT and CDR2 YYREEE (reference sequence). The CDR3 consists of 13 residues. The DNA for the CDR3 is TGTGCCAGCAGCTGGACAGGCGCCACTGAAGCTTTCTTT. Translated, it gives CASSWTGATEAFF.

V is TRBV7-6 and J is TRBJ2-3; tentatively, D is TRBD2 (7 bases). CDR1 is SGHVS and CDR2 is FNYEAQ in the germline V gene. V shed 5 bases and J shed 8 bases, with 23 bases lying between them. There are 16 residues in the CDR3. The CDR3 coding sequence is TGTGCCAGCAGCGACCGGATAGGGGGGGCCTTCGGTACGCAGTATTTT. It codes for CASSDRIGGAFGTQYF.

The chain carries TRBV25-1 and TRBJ1-2; D is possibly TRBD1 (5 bases). V gave up 2 bases and J gave up 4 bases, with 8 bases separating them. CDR3 length: 13 residues. CDR1 MGHDK and CDR2 SYGVNS come from the germline V gene. CDR3 in amino acids: CASSEVGGYGYTF. In DNA form, the CDR3 reads TGTGCCAGCAGTGAAGTGGGGGGCTATGGCTACACCTTC.

The genes are TRBV5-1 and TRBJ2-5; 8 nucleotides match TRBD1. Germline trimming cut 5 bases from V and 1 base from J; bases unmatched to any gene: 4. From germline, CDR1 is SGHRS and CDR2 YFSETQ. CDR3 length: 14 residues. The CDR3 sequence is CASRPGTGQETQYF. CDR3 DNA: TGCGCCAGCAGACCGGGGACAGGCCAAGAGACCCAGTACTTC.

The chain recombines TRBV2 with TRBJ1-6; unclear D gene. Deletions cut 11 bases from V and 6 bases from J, with 11 bases between. The CDR3 is 12 residues long. Germline loops: CDR1 SNHLY, CDR2 FYNNEI. CDR3 protein: CASTRLNSPLHF. The CDR3 bases are TGTGCCTCGACACGCCTTAATTCACCCCTCCACTTT. The entire variable domain, with the rest obtained from reference TRBV2 and TRBJ1-6, is as follows: EPEVTQTPSHQVTQMGQEVILRCVPISNHLYFYWYRQILGQKVEFLVSFYNNEISEKSEIFDDQFSVERPDGSNFTLKIRSTKLEDSAMYFCASTRLNSPLHFGNGTRLTVT.

The rearrangement links TRBV11-2 to TRBJ1-3, with D unresolved. This CDR3 has 12 amino acids. Germline assignment: CDR1 SGHAT and CDR2 FQNNGV. V gave up 7 bases and J gave up 7 bases, with 11 bases separating them. The CDR3 sequence: CASTDPGNTIYF. CDR3 DNA: TGTGCCAGCACCGACCCGGGGAACACCATATATTTT. Full variable domain (outside the CDR3, taken from reference TRBV11-2 and TRBJ1-3): EAGVAQSPRYKIIEKRQSVAFWCNPISGHATLYWYQQILGQGPKLLIQFQNNGVVDDSQLPKDRFSAERLKGVDSTLKIQPAKLEDSAVYLCASTDPGNTIYFGEGSWLTVV.

This clone occurred a few times. The chain carries TRBV11-3 and TRBJ2-1; 8 bases map to TRBD1. The V segment lost 4 bases and the J segment 6 bases; nucleotides outside the gene matches: 8. The length of the CDR3 is 15 residues. CDR1 is SGHNT, CDR2 YENEEA, per germline. As DNA, the CDR3 is TGTGCCAGCAGCTCCACCCCTACAGGGGGCAATGAGCAGTTCTTC. Its protein is CASSSTPTGGNEQFF. Drawing the rest from reference TRBV11-3 and TRBJ2-1, the complete variable domain is EAGVVQSPRYKIIEKKQPVAFWCNPISGHNTLYWYLQNLGQGPELLIRYENEEAVDDSQLPKDRFSAERLKGVDSTLKIQPAELGDSAVYLCASSSTPTGGNEQFFGPGTRLTVL.

The chain carries TRBV28 and TRBJ1-2; D remains unclear. The germline V gene encodes CDR1 MDHEN and CDR2 SYDVKM. Deletions cut 7 bases from V and 3 bases from J, with 18 bases between. The CDR3 extends over 15 amino acids. This chain's CDR3 is CASTGSGRPYYGYTF. DNA of the CDR3: TGTGCCAGCACAGGTTCAGGCCGGCCCTACTATGGCTACACCTTC.

The chain carries TRBV6-1 and TRBJ1-6; 8 bases agree with TRBD1. CDR1 is MNHNS and CDR2 is SASEGT in the germline V gene. There are 14 residues in the CDR3. Trimming cost V 1 base and J 9 bases; bases outside gene matches: 2. The CDR3 sequence is CASSEGTGSSPLHF. CDR3 sequence (DNA): TGTGCCAGCAGTGAAGGGACAGGGAGTTCACCCCTCCACTTT.

This clone was seen a few times. The chain joins TRBV27 to TRBJ2-3; the D gene is possibly TRBD2 (5 bases). Looked up from germline, CDR1 is MNHEY and CDR2 is SMNVEV (reference sequence). The CDR3 loop spans 15 amino acids. V shed 8 bases and J shed 0 bases, with 15 bases lying between them. The CDR3 nucleotides read TGTGCCAGCCAACGGACTCGGACTAGCACAGATACGCAGTATTTT. Amino acid sequence: CASQRTRTSTDTQYF.

V and J are TRBV12-5 and TRBJ1-1, with 7 bases lining up with TRBD1. J was trimmed by 1 base and V by 1 base; bases with no gene match: 3. CDR1 is LGHNT, CDR2 FRNRAP, per germline. This CDR3 is 15 amino acids long. The CDR3 is CASGLAPGGNTEAFF. CDR3 sequence (DNA): TGTGCTAGTGGTTTGGCTCCAGGGGGGAACACTGAAGCTTTCTTT.

The chain combines TRBV11-2 with TRBJ2-3; no definite D call. The V end lost 5 bases, the J end lost 6 bases, and 15 bases lay between the germline ends. The CDR3 has 14 residues. Germline CDR1 and CDR2: SGHAT and FQNNGV. The CDR3 bases are TGTGCCAGCAGCCGATCGGGTCCCCGGGATACGCAGTATTTT. It specifies CASSRSGPRDTQYF.